This TCR beta chain was sequenced for a study of shared clonotypes between healthy human individuals. Regarding the study as a whole: The study's rarefaction showed incomplete sorted-subset sequencing despite large depth. Among donors, the sharing of clonotypes was expected to be influenced by sequencing depth. Naive CD4 clonotype sharing across several donors was roughly 5%.

Naive CD8 isolation took CD45RO-negative cells positively selected for CCR7 and excluded terminally differentiated effector memory CD45RA+ cells. Donors had no recently reported acute infections or vaccinations and were HIV-negative. Sequencing used immunoSEQ multiplex PCR; TCRdb keeps in-frame clones, though not all of them. Of 650,000 to 800,000 clones listed, 90% to 95% are singletons. Details on this clone: As yet, its antigen is unknown.

The V gene lost 5 bases and the J gene lost 5 bases, with 13 bases spanning the gap. The germline gives CDR1 SGHAT, CDR2 FQNNGV. This CDR3 is built from 14 residues. The TCR comes from a man under 40 in good health. The sequenced sample consisted of naive CD8+ T cells sorted from blood. The J gene is TRBJ2-1, the V gene TRBV11-2; D gene uncertain. The CDR3, as DNA: TGTGCCAGCAGCCATGCCGGAAGAGACAATGAGCAGTTCTTC. Its protein is CASSHAGRDNEQFF.